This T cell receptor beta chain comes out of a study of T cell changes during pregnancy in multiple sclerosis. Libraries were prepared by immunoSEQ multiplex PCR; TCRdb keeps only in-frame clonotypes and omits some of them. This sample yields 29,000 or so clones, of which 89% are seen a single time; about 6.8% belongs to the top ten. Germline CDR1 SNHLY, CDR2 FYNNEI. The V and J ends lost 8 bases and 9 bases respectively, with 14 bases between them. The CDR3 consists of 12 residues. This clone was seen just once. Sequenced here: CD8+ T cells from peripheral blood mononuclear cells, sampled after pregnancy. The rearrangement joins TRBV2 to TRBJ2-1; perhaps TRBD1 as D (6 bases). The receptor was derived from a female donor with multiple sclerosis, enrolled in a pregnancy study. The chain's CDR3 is CASLERGSEQFF. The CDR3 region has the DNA TGTGCCAGCCTCGAAAGGGGGTCTGAGCAGTTCTTC.